This T cell receptor beta chain was sequenced for a study of control samples from healthy donors and cancer patients. This clone was observed a single time. Measured with immunoSEQ multiplex PCR; TCRdb has only the in-frame clones, and not every one. The sample holds approximately 170,000 clones, around nine tenths seen once. Germline lookup yields CDR1 SGHRS and CDR2 YFSETQ. The CDR3 consists of 14 residues. The V end was cut by 0 bases, the J end by 6 bases, with 11 bases between. The sample consisted of blood. The origin of this receptor is a woman under 40 in good health. The chain couples TRBV5-1 to TRBJ2-3; D call uncertain. The DNA for the CDR3 is TGCGCCAGCAGCTTGGGCGCGGCGTGGGATACGCAGTATTTT. It specifies CASSLGAAWDTQYF.